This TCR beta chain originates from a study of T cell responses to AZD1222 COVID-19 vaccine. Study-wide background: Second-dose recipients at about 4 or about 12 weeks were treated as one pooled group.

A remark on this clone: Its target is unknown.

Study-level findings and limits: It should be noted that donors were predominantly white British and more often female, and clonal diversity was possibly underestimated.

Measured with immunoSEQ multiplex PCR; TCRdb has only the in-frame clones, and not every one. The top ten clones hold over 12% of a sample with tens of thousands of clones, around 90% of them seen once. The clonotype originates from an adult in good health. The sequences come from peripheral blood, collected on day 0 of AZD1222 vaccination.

The CDR3 DNA follows: TGTGCCAGCAGCCCCAGCTCGGGGGACATTTCGTCCTACAATGAGCAGTTCTTC. Its protein product is CASSPSSGDISSYNEQFF. This rearrangement joins TRBV7-9 to TRBJ2-1; D is possibly TRBD1 or TRBD2 (6 bases each). Trimming removed 5 bases at V and 1 base at J, with 21 bases between. The CDR3 length is 18 residues. Per the germline V gene, CDR1 is SEHNR and CDR2 is FQNEAQ (reference sequence). The variable domain in full, completed from reference TRBV7-9 and TRBJ2-1, reads DTGVSQNPRHKITKRGQNVTFRCDPISEHNRLYWYRQTLGQGPEFLTYFQNEAQLEKSRLLSDRFSAERPKGSFSTLEIQRTEQGDSAMYLCASSPSSGDISSYNEQFFGPGTRLTVL.